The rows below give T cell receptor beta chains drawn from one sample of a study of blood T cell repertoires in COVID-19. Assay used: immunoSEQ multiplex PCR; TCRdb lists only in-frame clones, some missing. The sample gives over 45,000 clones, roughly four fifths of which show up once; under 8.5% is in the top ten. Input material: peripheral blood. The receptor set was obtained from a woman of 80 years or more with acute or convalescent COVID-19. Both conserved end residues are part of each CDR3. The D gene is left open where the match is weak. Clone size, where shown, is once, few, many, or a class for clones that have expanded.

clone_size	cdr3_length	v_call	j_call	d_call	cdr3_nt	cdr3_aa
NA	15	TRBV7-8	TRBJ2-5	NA	TGTGCCAGCAGCCCCATCCCGCAGGGTCGAGAGACCCAGTACTTC	CASSPIPQGRETQYF
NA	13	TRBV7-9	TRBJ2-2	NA	TGTGCCAGCAGCTTATCAGGAATCGGGGAGCTGTTTTTT	CASSLSGIGELFF
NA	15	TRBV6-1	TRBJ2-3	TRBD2	TGTGCCAGCAGTGTACTAGCGGGGGGCACAGATACGCAGTATTTT	CASSVLAGGTDTQYF
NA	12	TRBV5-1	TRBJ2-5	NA	TGCGCCAGTGGACAGATCCAAGAGACCCAGTACTTC	CASGQIQETQYF
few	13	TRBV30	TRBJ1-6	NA	TGTGCCTGGAGTGTAACGGGTCTGGGACCCCTCCACTTT	CAWSVTGLGPLHF
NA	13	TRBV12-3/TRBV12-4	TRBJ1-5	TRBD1	TGTGCCAGCAGACGGGACAGGGGCCAGCCCCAGCATTTT	CASRRDRGQPQHF
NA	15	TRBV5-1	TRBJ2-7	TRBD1	TGCGCCAGCAGCTCCGGAACAGGGGGCGCGGACGAGCAGTACTTC	CASSSGTGGADEQYF
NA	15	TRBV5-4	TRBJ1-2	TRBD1	TGTGCCAGCAGCTTGCCATCCGGGACAGGGAATGGCTACACCTTC	CASSLPSGTGNGYTF
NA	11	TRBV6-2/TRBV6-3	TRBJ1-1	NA	NA	CASSFGTGAFF
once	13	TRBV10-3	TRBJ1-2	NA	TGTGCCATCAGTGGTGAGGTTACGGGGGGCTACACCTTC	CAISGEVTGGYTF
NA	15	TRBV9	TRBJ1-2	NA	TGTGCCAGCAGCGTAGGTACGAACAGCCTCTATGGCTACACCTTC	CASSVGTNSLYGYTF
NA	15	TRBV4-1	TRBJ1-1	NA	TGCGCCAGCAGCCCCTTATGGCCAGGAAACACTGAAGCTTTCTTT	CASSPLWPGNTEAFF
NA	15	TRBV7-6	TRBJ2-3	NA	TGTGCCAGCAGCTTAGACGCCTCAGGCACAGATACGCAGTATTTT	CASSLDASGTDTQYF
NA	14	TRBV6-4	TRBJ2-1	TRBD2	TGTGCCAGCAGTGACAGGACGGCGGGAGGAGAGCAGTTCTTC	CASSDRTAGGEQFF